This TCR beta chain was profiled in a study of blood T cell repertoires in COVID-19. V was pared by 2 bases and J by 2 bases, with 6 bases of the junction left unmatched. The CDR3 sequence is 16 residues long. The germline CDR1 and CDR2 sequences are SGHRS and YFSETQ. Some clones are missing from TCRdb's copy, which holds only in-frame ones; the method was immunoSEQ multiplex PCR. The data contain under 45,000 clones, 87% of them singletons. The V call is TRBV5-1, the J call TRBJ2-5; 10 bases align to TRBD1. Sequencing input: peripheral blood. The clonotype originates from a man between 60 and 75 years old with acute or convalescent COVID-19. The CDR3 sequence is CASSFDGQGVQETQYF. The CDR3 DNA is TGCGCCAGCAGCTTCGATGGACAGGGGGTACAAGAGACCCAGTACTTC.